A single T cell receptor (beta chain) is shown here with its context. V was clipped by 2 bases and J by 14 bases; unmatched bases: 10. The CDR3 runs to 14 residues. Germline V gives CDR1 SQVTM, CDR2 ANQGSEA. The sample belongs to a study of low-dose radiotherapy and immunotherapy resistance in tumors. Overall study: For four cycles from cycle 1 day 1, patients took 300 mg oral aspirin daily.

TRAV and TRBV primers primed cDNA for both TCRalpha and TCRbeta. TCR amplification used around 20 PCR cycles, a constant-region primer and a V-primer adapter. TCRdb reanalysed the reads using MiXCR and keeps one entry per CDR3 protein. The repertoire consists of approximately 18,000 distinct CDR3 sequences, with about 74% occurring once and the leading ten covering over 10%. V and J are TRBV29-1 and TRBJ2-1; 12 bases align to TRBD2. The sequence was collected from a human donor with advanced metastatic prostate, ovarian, gallbladder or colorectal cancer (not recorded which). This table probably holds off-target reads from a library built for another chain. The CDR3, as DNA: TGCAGCGTTGAACGGGATGGAACTAGCGGGAGGAAGTTCTTC. Its protein is CSVERDGTSGRKFF.